One TCR beta chain is described in this entry. The antigen remains unidentified. These data belong to a study of cytomegalovirus exposure and HLA in healthy donors. As for the study in general: A prior study identified 110 million or so unique TCR beta sequences from about 179 million T cells. Study-wide points: In vitro confirmation showed three CMV-associated chains to be CMV antigen specific. An Asian-associated ancestry cluster reportedly showed fewer N-insertions than the approximately 700-donor mean in a later analysis.

60 Vbeta and 13 Jbeta primers were used in PCR. Generated by immunoSEQ multiplex PCR, the TCRdb table keeps only in-frame clones and is missing some. This sample contains 95,000 to 110,000 clones. CDR3 length: 14 residues. Trimming cost V 3 bases and J 0 bases, with 7 bases left between them. Germline V gene data show CDR1 as SGHNT and CDR2 as YYREEE (reference sequence). The sequencing sample was made of PBMCs. The TCR originated in a man in his forties in good health and CMV-seronegative. The chain employs TRBV5-4 and TRBJ1-5; D may be TRBD1 (5 bases). The DNA of the CDR3 is TGTGCCAGCAGCTCGGACATTAGCAATCAGCCCCAGCATTTT. It specifies CASSSDISNQPQHF.